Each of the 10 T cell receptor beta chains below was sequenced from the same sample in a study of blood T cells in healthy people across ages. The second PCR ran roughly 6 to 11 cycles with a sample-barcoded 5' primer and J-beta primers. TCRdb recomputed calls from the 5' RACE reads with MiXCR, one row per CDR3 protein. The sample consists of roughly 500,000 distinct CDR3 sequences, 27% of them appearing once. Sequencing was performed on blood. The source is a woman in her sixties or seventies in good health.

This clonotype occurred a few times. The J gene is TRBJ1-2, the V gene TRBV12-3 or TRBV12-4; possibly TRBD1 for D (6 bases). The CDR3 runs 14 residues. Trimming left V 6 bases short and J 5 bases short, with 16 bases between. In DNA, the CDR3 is TGTGCCAGCAGCCCCGGGGGGGGGCGATATGGCTACACCTTC. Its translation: CASSPGGGRYGYTF.

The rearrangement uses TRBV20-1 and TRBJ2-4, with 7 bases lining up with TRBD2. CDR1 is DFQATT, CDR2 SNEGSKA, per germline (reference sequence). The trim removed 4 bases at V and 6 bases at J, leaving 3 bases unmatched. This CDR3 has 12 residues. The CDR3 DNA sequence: TGCAGTGCTAAGGCTAGCGGAAACATTCAGTACTTC. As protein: CSAKASGNIQYF.

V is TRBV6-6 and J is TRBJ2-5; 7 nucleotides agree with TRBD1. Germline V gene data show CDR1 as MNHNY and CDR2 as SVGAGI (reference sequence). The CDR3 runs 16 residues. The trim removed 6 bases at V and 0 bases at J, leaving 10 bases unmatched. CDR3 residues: CASRTTPGQYQETQYF. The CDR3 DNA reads TGTGCCAGCAGGACCACACCGGGACAGTACCAAGAGACCCAGTACTTC.

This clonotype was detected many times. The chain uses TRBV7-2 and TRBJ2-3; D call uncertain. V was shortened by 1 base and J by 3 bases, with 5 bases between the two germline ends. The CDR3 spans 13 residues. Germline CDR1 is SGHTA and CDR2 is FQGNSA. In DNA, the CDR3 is TGTGCCAGCAGCTTAGGTAGAACAGATACGCAGTATTTT. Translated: CASSLGRTDTQYF.

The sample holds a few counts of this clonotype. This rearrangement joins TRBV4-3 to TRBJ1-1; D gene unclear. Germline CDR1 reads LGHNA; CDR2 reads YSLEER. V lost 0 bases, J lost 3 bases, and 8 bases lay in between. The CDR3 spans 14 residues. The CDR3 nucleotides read TGCGCCAGCAGCCAAGATTACACCCACACTGAAGCTTTCTTT. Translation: CASSQDYTHTEAFF.

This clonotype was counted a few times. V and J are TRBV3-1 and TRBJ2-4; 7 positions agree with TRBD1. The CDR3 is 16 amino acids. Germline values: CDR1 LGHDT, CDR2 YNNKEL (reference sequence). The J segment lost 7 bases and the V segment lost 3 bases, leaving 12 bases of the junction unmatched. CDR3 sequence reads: CASSQHSTGLGNIQYF. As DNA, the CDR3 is TGTGCCAGCAGCCAGCACTCGACAGGGTTGGGCAACATTCAGTACTTC.

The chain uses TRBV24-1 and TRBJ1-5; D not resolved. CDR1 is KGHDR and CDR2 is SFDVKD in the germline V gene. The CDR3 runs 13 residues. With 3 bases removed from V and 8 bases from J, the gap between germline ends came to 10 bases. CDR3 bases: TGTGCCACCAGTGATCCTAAGGGAGAGCCCCAGCATTTT. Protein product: CATSDPKGEPQHF.

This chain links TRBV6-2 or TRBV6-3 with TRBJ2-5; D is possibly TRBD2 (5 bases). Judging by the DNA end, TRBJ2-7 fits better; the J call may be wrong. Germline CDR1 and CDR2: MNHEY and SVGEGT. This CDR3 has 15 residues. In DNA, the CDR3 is TGTGCCAGCAGTACCGGTCTTCTCGGGGTCTACGAGCAGTACTTC. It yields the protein CASSTGLLGVYEQYF.

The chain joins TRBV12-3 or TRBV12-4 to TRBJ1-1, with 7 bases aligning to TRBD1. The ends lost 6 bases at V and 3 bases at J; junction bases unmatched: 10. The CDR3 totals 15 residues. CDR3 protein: CASSPTTGYYTEAFF. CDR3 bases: TGTGCCAGCAGCCCAACGACAGGGTACTACACTGAAGCTTTCTTT.

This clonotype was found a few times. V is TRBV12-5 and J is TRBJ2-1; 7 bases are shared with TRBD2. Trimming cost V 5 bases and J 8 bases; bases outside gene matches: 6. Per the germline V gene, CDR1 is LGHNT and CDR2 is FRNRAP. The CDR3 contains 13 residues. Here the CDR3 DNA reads TGTGCTAGTGGTCGGACTGGGAGGGATGAGCAGTTCTTC. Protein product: CASGRTGRDEQFF.